Below are 13 T cell receptor beta chains sequenced from a single sample in a study of blood T cell repertoires in COVID-19. Using immunoSEQ multiplex PCR, the repertoire was profiled, and TCRdb retains in-frame clones only, with some absent. The sample has 200,000 to 250,000 clones, 87% seen once. The sample taken for sequencing was PBMCs or T cells enriched from blood (not recorded which). These receptors were taken from a man aged 30 to 45 who had recovered from COVID-19.

The chain is built from TRBV6-5 and TRBJ1-5; the D is unclear. Per the germline V gene, CDR1 is MNHEY and CDR2 is SVGAGI. Deletions cut 7 bases from V and 2 bases from J, with 15 bases between. The CDR3 is 15 residues long. In DNA, the CDR3 is TGTGCCAGCATTAATGGGTGGGCAGGCAATCAGCCCCAGCATTTT. Translated: CASINGWAGNQPQHF.

The chain recombines TRBV2 with TRBJ2-7, with a weak D call TRBD1 (5 bases). This CDR3 has 12 residues. Trimming pared 10 bases from V and 6 bases from J, leaving 16 bases between. The germline gives CDR1 SNHLY, CDR2 FYNNEI. The CDR3 spells CATLGLRREQYF. DNA for the CDR3: TGTGCCACCTTGGGGCTCCGACGCGAGCAGTACTTC.

The chain combines TRBV28 with TRBJ1-4, with 8 bases that match TRBD1. Germline V gene lookup returns CDR1 MDHEN and CDR2 SYDVKM. CDR3 size: 17 residues. V lost 5 bases, J lost 6 bases, and 14 bases stayed unmatched. DNA for the CDR3: TGTGCCAGCAGTCTCCGAGGACAGGGAGTCACGGATGAAAAACTGTTTTTT. This gives the protein CASSLRGQGVTDEKLFF. Filled out from reference TRBV28 and TRBJ1-4, the complete variable domain reads DVKVTQSSRYLVKRTGEKVFLECVQDMDHENMFWYRQDPGLGLRLIYFSYDVKMKEKGDIPEGYSVSREKKERFSLILESASTNQTSMYLCASSLRGQGVTDEKLFFGSGTQLSVL.

The CDR3 protein is CASSLEAGRLKTQYF. The CDR3 bases are TGCGCCAGCAGCTTGGAGGCAGGGAGGTTGAAGACCCAGTACTTC. The chain is built from TRBV5-1 and TRBJ2-5, with D perhaps TRBD2 (6 bases). The V and J ends lost 0 bases and 6 bases respectively, with 15 bases between them. Germline V gene data show CDR1 as SGHRS and CDR2 as YFSETQ. This CDR3 comprises 15 residues.

The chain recombines TRBV9 with TRBJ2-7, with 8 bases identical to TRBD2. This CDR3 has 15 residues. Germline-derived CDR1 and CDR2 are SGDLS and YYNGEE. V gave up 0 bases and J gave up 6 bases; unmatched junction bases: 8. The CDR3 coding sequence is TGTGCCAGCAGCGTAGTTCCGGGAGGGTTTGGCGAGCAGTACTTC. Protein sequence: CASSVVPGGFGEQYF.

The chain uses TRBV28 and TRBJ2-7; tentatively, D is TRBD1 (6 bases). This CDR3 has 14 amino acids. CDR1 is MDHEN and CDR2 is SYDVKM in the germline V gene. V was pared by 2 bases and J by 0 bases, with 8 bases between. CDR3: CASSLADSSYEQYF. DNA for the CDR3: TGTGCCAGCAGTTTAGCGGACAGCTCCTACGAGCAGTACTTC.

V gene TRBV6-2 or TRBV6-3 combines with J gene TRBJ1-6; D remains ambiguous. Germline loops: CDR1 MNHEY, CDR2 SVGEGT. This CDR3 spans 12 amino acids. Trimming took off 6 bases at V and 9 bases at J, with 9 bases between the two ends. The CDR3 DNA is TGTGCCAGCAGCCGCGGTGGTTCACCCCTCCACTTT. This translates into CASSRGGSPLHF.

The chain is built from TRBV6-5 and TRBJ2-2; TRBD2 aligns across 10 bases. The V and J ends lost 11 bases and 6 bases, in that order; junction bases with no gene match: 12. CDR3 size: 15 residues. The germline V gene encodes CDR1 MNHEY and CDR2 SVGAGI. CDR3 protein: CAGRTGTSEAGELFF. The CDR3 region has the DNA TGTGCCGGCCGAACCGGGACTAGCGAAGCCGGGGAGCTGTTTTTT.

V is TRBV11-2 and J is TRBJ2-7, with TRBD2 matching over 7 bases. Germline loops: CDR1 SGHAT, CDR2 FQNNGV. CDR3 length equals 14 residues. Unmatched junction bases numbered 9, after V lost 3 bases and J lost 7 bases. CDR3 DNA: TGTGCCAGCAGCTTCCCCGGGTCCGGGAGGGAGCAGTACTTC. Its protein product is CASSFPGSGREQYF.

The chain couples TRBV5-1 to TRBJ2-1, with 7 bases lining up with TRBD2. The CDR3 is made up of 12 amino acids. The V segment lost 4 bases and the J segment 12 bases; nucleotides outside the gene matches: 7. CDR1 and CDR2 (germline): SGHRS, YFSETQ. The CDR3 spells CASSERGSTQFF. DNA for the CDR3: TGCGCCAGCAGCGAGCGGGGCTCTACGCAGTTCTTC.

This rearrangement joins TRBV12-5 to TRBJ1-2; a weak D match, TRBD1 (6 bases). Trimming stripped 3 bases from V and 8 bases from J, with 19 bases between. The CDR3 consists of 15 residues. Germline CDR1 is LGHNT and CDR2 is FRNRAP. CDR3 nucleotides: TGTGCTAGTGGTTTCTCCGGGCAGGGGTTGATCGGCTACACCTTC. Its protein product is CASGFSGQGLIGYTF.

This clone was seen only a few times. V and J are TRBV25-1 and TRBJ2-2; 14 nucleotides match TRBD2. Trimming cost V 5 bases and J 6 bases; bases outside gene matches: 2. This CDR3 contains 15 residues. CDR1 is MGHDK, CDR2 SYGVNS, per germline. In nucleotides, the CDR3 is TGTGCCAGCAGTAAGGGACTAGCGGGAGCCGGGGAGCTGTTTTTT. This gives the protein CASSKGLAGAGELFF.

The rearrangement joins TRBV5-1 to TRBJ1-1, with D perhaps TRBD1 (5 bases). CDR3 length: 14 residues. Trimming removed 4 bases at V and 0 bases at J, with 10 bases between. Germline CDR1 and CDR2: SGHRS and YFSETQ. The CDR3 DNA sequence: TGCGCCAGCAGCCGGGGGGTCATGAACACTGAAGCTTTCTTT. Amino acid sequence: CASSRGVMNTEAFF. The entire variable domain, with the rest obtained from reference TRBV5-1 and TRBJ1-1, is as follows: KAGVTQTPRYLIKTRGQQVTLSCSPISGHRSVSWYQQTPGQGLQFLFEYFSETQRNKGNFPGRFSGRQFSNSRSEMNVSTLELGDSALYLCASSRGVMNTEAFFGQGTRLTVV.